This is a list of T cell receptor beta chains from one sample in a study of blood T cells in healthy people across ages. TCRdb called the 5' RACE reads again in MiXCR, with one record for every CDR3 protein. This table holds about 830,000 distinct CDR3 sequences, about three fifths found once. Sequenced material: blood. These TCRs come from a man younger than 40 in good health. Both conserved end residues are part of each CDR3. A D gene is named only where the DNA matches it firmly. Some rows have no size entry. The others give once, few or many, or a class for an expanded clone.

size	J	V	D	DNA	CDR3
.	TRBJ1-6	TRBV3-1	TRBD1	TGTGCCAGCAGCCAACGGACAGGGGTAAATTCACCCCTCCACTTT	CASSQRTGVNSPLHF
many	TRBJ2-3	TRBV7-9	.	TGTGCCAGCAGCTTTAGGGGGGCAGATACGCAGTATTTT	CASSFRGADTQYF
.	TRBJ2-7	TRBV7-6	.	TGTGCCAGCAGCTTAGAGGGGGGGAGGCGAGGCGAGCAGTACTTC	CASSLEGGRRGEQYF
few	TRBJ2-7	TRBV25-1	.	TGTGAGGGAGGAGAGCAGTACTTC	CEGGEQYF
.	TRBJ2-7	TRBV20-1	.	TGCAGTGCTAGCTGGGGTAGCGGATCCTTGTTCTCGCAGTACTTC	CSASWGSGSLFSQYF
.	TRBJ2-7	TRBV7-3	.	TGTGCCAGCAGCCCTCCCGATGGCGAGCAGTACTTC	CASSPPDGEQYF
.	TRBJ1-2	TRBV20-1	.	TGCAGTGCCCAAGAGGTCCGAGACGACTACACCTTC	CSAQEVRDDYTF
once	TRBJ2-1	TRBV6-5	TRBD2	TGTGCCAGCAGCTACACTAGACTAGCACTCAATGAGCAGTTCTTC	CASSYTRLALNEQFF
once	TRBJ2-1	TRBV7-9	TRBD2	TGTGCCAGCAGCCAACTAGCGGGGGGGCCCGGGGAGCAGTTCTTC	CASSQLAGGPGEQFF
.	TRBJ2-3	TRBV4-1	.	TGCGCCAGCAGCGGGACATCTAGCACAGATACGCAGTATTTT	CASSGTSSTDTQYF
.	TRBJ1-3	TRBV20-1	.	TGCAGTGCTAGACTACCAAGGGGGGGAAACACCATATATTTT	CSARLPRGGNTIYF
.	TRBJ2-3	TRBV20-1	.	TGCAGTGCTGAAAGCCGCAGCGTACCCACAGATACGCAGTATTTT	CSAESRSVPTDTQYF
few	TRBJ2-4	TRBV7-9	TRBD1	TGTGCCAGCAGTTCCCGAGGACAGGGGGCGATTACATTAGCCAAAAACATTCAGTACTTC	CASSSRGQGAITLAKNIQYF
once	TRBJ1-1	TRBV25-1	.	TGTGTCAGCAGTGAATTCGATGGGAACACTGAAGCTTTCTTT	CVSSEFDGNTEAFF
.	TRBJ2-3	TRBV6-2/TRBV6-3	.	TGTGCCAGCAGTCCCCCGGGCCGAGTCGCAGATACGCAGTATTTT	CASSPPGRVADTQYF
few	TRBJ2-1	TRBV7-8	TRBD2	TGTGCCAGCAGCTTAGAGGGACTAGCGGGGGGGCCTTTATCCAATGAGCAGTTCTTC	CASSLEGLAGGPLSNEQFF
.	TRBJ1-2	TRBV12-5	.	TGTGCTAGTGGTTTGGATCGGCAGGACTATGGCTACACCTTC	CASGLDRQDYGYTF
few	TRBJ2-7	TRBV28	TRBD2	TGTGCCAGCAGTTTATCAACTAGCGGTTACGAGCAGTACTTC	CASSLSTSGYEQYF
few	TRBJ2-7	TRBV10-3	TRBD1	TGTGCCATCAGTGTTCAGGGGGCGAGTGAGCAGTACTTC	CAISVQGASEQYF
.	TRBJ1-2	TRBV20-1	TRBD1	TGCAGTGCCATGACAGGGAACTATGGCTACACCTTC	CSAMTGNYGYTF
.	TRBJ2-4	TRBV5-4	.	TGTGCCAGCAGCTTGCGACTTCTACTAGCCAAAAACATTCAGTACTTC	CASSLRLLLAKNIQYF
few	TRBJ2-4	TRBV20-1	.	TGCAGTGCTAGAGCCACGGGGGACGGAGAAAACATTCAGTACTTC	CSARATGDGENIQYF
.	TRBJ1-2	TRBV20-1	TRBD1	TGCAGTGCCCCCCGACAGGGAAACTATGACTACACCTTC	CSAPRQGNYDYTF
.	TRBJ2-7	TRBV5-1	.	TGCGCCAGCAGCTTGGGCGAGGGCTCCTACAATGAGCAGTACTTC	CASSLGEGSYNEQYF
few	TRBJ2-5	TRBV6-1	TRBD2	TGTGCCAGCAGGGGACTAGAGGTGGAGACCCAGTACTTC	CASRGLEVETQYF
.	TRBJ2-7	TRBV12-3/TRBV12-4	.	TGTGCCAGCAGTTCCTCGAGTCTTGGTTGGTCCTACGAGCAGTACTTC	CASSSSSLGWSYEQYF
.	TRBJ2-1	TRBV6-1	.	TGTGCCAGCAGTGAACAGGGTTTGAATGAGCAGTTCTTC	CASSEQGLNEQFF
.	TRBJ2-7	TRBV25-1	.	TGTGCCAGCAGTGAAAACGGTCGGGCAGAAACGCCCTACGAGCAGTACTTC	CASSENGRAETPYEQYF
.	TRBJ1-2	TRBV6-2/TRBV6-3	TRBD1	TGTGCCAGCAAGGACGGGACAGGGCCCTATGGCTACACCTTC	CASKDGTGPYGYTF
.	TRBJ2-5	TRBV6-2/TRBV6-3	TRBD2	TGTGCCAGCAATTCGGCGGGAGGCCCCCAAGAGACCCAGTACTTC	CASNSAGGPQETQYF
.	TRBJ2-3	TRBV6-6	TRBD1	TGTGCCAGCAGTTACATTAGGACAGGCTCCACAGATACGCAGTATTTT	CASSYIRTGSTDTQYF
.	TRBJ2-1	TRBV15	.	TGTGCCTCTTCCCGGGCCCCAGGCGAAAATGAGCAGTTCTTC	CASSRAPGENEQFF
.	TRBJ2-1	TRBV10-3	TRBD2	TGTGCCATCAGTGAGGGCACTAGCGGGAGTAAGGGCAATGAGCAGTTCTTC	CAISEGTSGSKGNEQFF
.	TRBJ2-5	TRBV30	TRBD2	TGTGCCTGGGGGCTAGCGGGAGGTGAGACCCAGTACTTC	CAWGLAGGETQYF
few	TRBJ1-5	TRBV20-1	.	TGCAGTGCTAGTCAACCGGGTCGGACGGGGGATCAGCCCCAGCATTTT	CSASQPGRTGDQPQHF
few	TRBJ2-1	TRBV5-1	.	TGCGCCAGCAGCTTGGCTAGGGGGGCTTACAATGAGCAGTTCTTC	CASSLARGAYNEQFF
.	TRBJ1-2	TRBV6-4	TRBD1	TGTGCCAGCAGTGACTCTGGGACAGTATATGGTTACACCTTC	CASSDSGTVYGYTF
.	TRBJ2-7	TRBV14	TRBD2	TGTGCCAGCAGCCAAACCGCTAGCGGATTCACCTATGAGCAGTACTTC	CASSQTASGFTYEQYF
.	TRBJ2-3	TRBV10-3	.	TGTGCCATCAGGGAAGGGAGCAATACGCAGTATTTT	CAIREGSNTQYF
.	TRBJ2-5	TRBV6-5	.	TGTGCCAGCAGTTACACGGGAGTCCCGGAGACCCAGTACTTC	CASSYTGVPETQYF